This TCR beta chain was sequenced in a study of blood T cell repertoires in COVID-19. Sequencing was performed with immunoSEQ multiplex PCR; in TCRdb, only in-frame clones are kept and a portion is missing. The data contain 200,000 to 250,000 clones, around 82% of them singletons. The sequencing sample was made of peripheral blood. This receptor was taken from an older woman with acute or convalescent COVID-19.

The CDR3 DNA sequence: TGTGCCAGCACCTCCGACAGGGTAATCTTCAATGAGCAGTTCTTC. It yields the protein CASTSDRVIFNEQFF. The J gene is TRBJ2-1, the V gene TRBV25-1; TRBD1 aligns across 7 bases. The CDR3 totals 15 residues. The V gene's germline CDR1 is MGHDK and CDR2 SYGVNS. V was clipped by 7 bases and J by 6 bases; unmatched bases: 12.